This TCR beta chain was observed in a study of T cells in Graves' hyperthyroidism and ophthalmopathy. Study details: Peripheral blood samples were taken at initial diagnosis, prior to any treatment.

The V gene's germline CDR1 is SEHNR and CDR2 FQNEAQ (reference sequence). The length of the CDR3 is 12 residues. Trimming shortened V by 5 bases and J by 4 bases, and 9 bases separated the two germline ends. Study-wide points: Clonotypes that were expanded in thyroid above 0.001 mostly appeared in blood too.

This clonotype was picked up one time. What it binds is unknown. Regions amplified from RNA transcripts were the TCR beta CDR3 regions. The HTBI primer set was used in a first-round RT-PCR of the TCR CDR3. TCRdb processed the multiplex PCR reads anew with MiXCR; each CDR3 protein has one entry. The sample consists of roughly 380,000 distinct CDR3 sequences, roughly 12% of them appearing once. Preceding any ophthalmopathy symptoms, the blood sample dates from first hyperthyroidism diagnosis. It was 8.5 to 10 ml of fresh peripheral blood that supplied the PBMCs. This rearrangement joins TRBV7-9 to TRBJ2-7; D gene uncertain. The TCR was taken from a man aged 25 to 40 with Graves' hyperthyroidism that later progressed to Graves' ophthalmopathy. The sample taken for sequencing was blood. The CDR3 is CASSRQVYEQYV. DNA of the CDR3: TGTGCCAGCAGCCGCCAGGTTTACGAGCAGTACGTC.